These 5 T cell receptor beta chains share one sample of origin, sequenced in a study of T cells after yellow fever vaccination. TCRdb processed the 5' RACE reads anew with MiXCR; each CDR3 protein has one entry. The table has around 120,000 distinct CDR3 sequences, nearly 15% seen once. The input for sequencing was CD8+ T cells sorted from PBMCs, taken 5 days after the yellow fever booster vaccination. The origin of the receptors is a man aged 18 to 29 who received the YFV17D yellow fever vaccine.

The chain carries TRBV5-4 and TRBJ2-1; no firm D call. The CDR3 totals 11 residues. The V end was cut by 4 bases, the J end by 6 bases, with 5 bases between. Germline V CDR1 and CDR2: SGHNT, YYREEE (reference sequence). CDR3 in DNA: TGTGCCAGCAGCCTCACCAATGAGCAGTTCTTC. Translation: CASSLTNEQFF.

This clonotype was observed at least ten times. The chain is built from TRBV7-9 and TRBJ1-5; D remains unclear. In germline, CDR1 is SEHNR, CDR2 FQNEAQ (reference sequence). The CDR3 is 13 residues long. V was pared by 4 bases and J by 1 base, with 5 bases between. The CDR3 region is CASSYLSNQPQHF. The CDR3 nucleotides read TGTGCCAGCAGCTATCTAAGCAATCAGCCCCAGCATTTT.

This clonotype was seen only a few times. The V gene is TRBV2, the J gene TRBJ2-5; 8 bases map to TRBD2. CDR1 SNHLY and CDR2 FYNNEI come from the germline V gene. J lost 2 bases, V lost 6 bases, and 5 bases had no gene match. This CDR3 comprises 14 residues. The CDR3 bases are TGTGCCAGCAGGCAACTAGCGGAACAAGAGACCCAGTACTTC. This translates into CASRQLAEQETQYF. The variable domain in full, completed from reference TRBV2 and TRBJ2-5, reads EPEVTQTPSHQVTQMGQEVILRCVPISNHLYFYWYRQILGQKVEFLVSFYNNEISEKSEIFDDQFSVERPDGSNFTLKIRSTKLEDSAMYFCASRQLAEQETQYFGPGTRLLVL.

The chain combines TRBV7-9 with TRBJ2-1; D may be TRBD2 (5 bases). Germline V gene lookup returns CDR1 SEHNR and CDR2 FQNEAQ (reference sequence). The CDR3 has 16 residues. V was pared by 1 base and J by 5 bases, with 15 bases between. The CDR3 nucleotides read TGTGCCAGCAGCTTAGGTCCGGACTGGAAAGACAATGAGCAGTTCTTC. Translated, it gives CASSLGPDWKDNEQFF.

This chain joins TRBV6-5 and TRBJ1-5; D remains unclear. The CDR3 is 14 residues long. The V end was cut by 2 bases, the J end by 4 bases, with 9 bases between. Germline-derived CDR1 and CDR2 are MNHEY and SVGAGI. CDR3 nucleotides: TGTGCCAGCAGTTACGGCGGGAAAAATCAGCCCCAGCATTTT. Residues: CASSYGGKNQPQHF.